Listed below are T cell receptor beta chains from one sample, sequenced in a study of blood T cell repertoires in COVID-19. Assay used: immunoSEQ multiplex PCR; TCRdb lists only in-frame clones, some missing. The sample includes nearly 200,000 clones, roughly 80% seen only once; the top ten take 7.5%. The sequencing sample was made of PBMCs or T cells enriched from blood (not recorded which). All receptors come from a man aged 40-49 years who had recovered from COVID-19. CDR3s include the opening cysteine and the closing phenylalanine or tryptophan. A D gene is named only where the DNA matches it firmly. Only some rows state a clone size, as once, few, many or a class for expanded clones.

V gene: TRBV6-5; D gene: -; clone size: once; J gene: TRBJ2-1; CDR3 protein: CASRGALNEQFF; CDR3 DNA: TGTGCCAGCAGAGGGGCCCTCAATGAGCAGTTCTTC
V gene: TRBV3-1/TRBV3-2; D gene: -; clone size: -; J gene: TRBJ1-5; CDR3 protein: CASSQYPDYNQPQHF; CDR3 DNA: TGTGCCAGCAGCCAATATCCAGATTACAATCAGCCCCAGCATTTT
V gene: TRBV30; D gene: -; clone size: -; J gene: TRBJ1-2; CDR3 protein: CAWLFQYGYTF; CDR3 DNA: TGTGCCTGGCTTTTTCAGTATGGCTACACCTTC
V gene: TRBV27; D gene: -; clone size: -; J gene: TRBJ2-5; CDR3 protein: CASLRLEGETQYF; CDR3 DNA: TGTGCCAGCCTACGACTAGAGGGGGAGACCCAGTACTTC
V gene: TRBV10-2; D gene: TRBD1; clone size: -; J gene: TRBJ2-3; CDR3 protein: CASSPRGQGSTDTQYF; CDR3 DNA: TGCGCCAGCAGCCCCAGGGGACAGGGCAGCACAGATACGCAGTATTTT
V gene: TRBV9; D gene: -; clone size: -; J gene: TRBJ1-2; CDR3 protein: CASSVGSGGELYGYTF; CDR3 DNA: TGTGCCAGCAGCGTAGGGAGCGGCGGGGAGCTCTATGGCTACACCTTC
V gene: TRBV5-1; D gene: TRBD1; clone size: -; J gene: TRBJ1-2; CDR3 protein: CASSFGQGEDGYTF; CDR3 DNA: TGCGCCAGCAGCTTCGGACAGGGGGAGGATGGCTACACCTTC
V gene: TRBV6-5; D gene: -; clone size: -; J gene: TRBJ1-2; CDR3 protein: CASRELGGAAYGYTF; CDR3 DNA: TGTGCCAGCAGAGAGTTAGGGGGGGCTGCCTATGGCTACACCTTC
V gene: TRBV5-4; D gene: -; clone size: -; J gene: TRBJ1-1; CDR3 protein: CASSLSENTEAFF; CDR3 DNA: TGTGCCAGCAGCTTGTCAGAAAACACTGAAGCTTTCTTT
V gene: TRBV20-1; D gene: TRBD1; clone size: few; J gene: TRBJ1-1; CDR3 protein: CSASRRRRGRFTEAFF; CDR3 DNA: TGCAGTGCTAGTAGGCGACGCAGGGGGCGTTTCACTGAAGCTTTCTTT
V gene: TRBV5-1; D gene: TRBD1; clone size: -; J gene: TRBJ1-1; CDR3 protein: CASSSTTGTEAFF; CDR3 DNA: TGCGCCAGCAGCTCAACGACAGGGACTGAAGCTTTCTTT
V gene: TRBV28; D gene: TRBD2; clone size: -; J gene: TRBJ2-2; CDR3 protein: CASSFGGADTGELFF; CDR3 DNA: TGTGCCAGCAGTTTCGGGGGGGCCGACACCGGGGAGCTGTTTTTT
V gene: TRBV15; D gene: -; clone size: -; J gene: TRBJ1-5; CDR3 protein: CATSRDLRGARLVDQPQHF; CDR3 DNA: TGTGCCACCAGCAGAGATCTGCGGGGGGCGCGGTTGGTAGATCAGCCCCAGCATTTT
V gene: TRBV10-3; D gene: -; clone size: -; J gene: TRBJ2-2; CDR3 protein: CAIRLRTGELFF; CDR3 DNA: TGTGCCATCAGACTTCGGACCGGGGAGCTGTTTTTT
V gene: TRBV3-1/TRBV3-2; D gene: TRBD1; clone size: few; J gene: TRBJ1-6; CDR3 protein: CASSWTGLFNSPLHF; CDR3 DNA: TGTGCCAGCAGCTGGACAGGGTTATTTAATTCACCCCTCCACTTT
V gene: TRBV27; D gene: TRBD2; clone size: -; J gene: TRBJ2-3; CDR3 protein: CASKLAGGPDTQYF; CDR3 DNA: TGTGCCAGCAAACTAGCGGGGGGGCCAGATACGCAGTATTTT
V gene: TRBV23-1; D gene: -; clone size: -; J gene: TRBJ1-2; CDR3 protein: CARTPVRYGYTF; CDR3 DNA: TGCGCCAGAACTCCCGTCCGCTATGGCTACACCTTC
V gene: TRBV30; D gene: -; clone size: -; J gene: TRBJ1-2; CDR3 protein: CAWMTANYGYTF; CDR3 DNA: TGTGCCTGGATGACAGCCAACTATGGCTACACCTTC
V gene: TRBV5-6; D gene: -; clone size: -; J gene: TRBJ1-1; CDR3 protein: CASNSDLNTEAFF; CDR3 DNA: TGTGCCAGCAATTCAGACTTGAACACTGAAGCTTTCTTT
V gene: TRBV3-1/TRBV3-2; D gene: -; clone size: -; J gene: TRBJ2-1; CDR3 protein: CASSQVSDNEQFF; CDR3 DNA: TGTGCCAGCAGCCAAGTCTCCGACAATGAGCAGTTCTTC
V gene: TRBV2; D gene: TRBD2; clone size: -; J gene: TRBJ2-7; CDR3 protein: CAKGLAGSYEQYF; CDR3 DNA: TGTGCCAAAGGACTAGCGGGGTCCTACGAGCAGTACTTC
V gene: TRBV4-3; D gene: -; clone size: -; J gene: TRBJ1-2; CDR3 protein: CASSQGQTGTYGYTF; CDR3 DNA: TGCGCCAGCAGCCAAGGACAAACAGGGACGTATGGCTACACCTTC
V gene: TRBV11-2; D gene: TRBD1; clone size: -; J gene: TRBJ1-1; CDR3 protein: CASSLRNRGHNTEAFF; CDR3 DNA: TGTGCCAGCAGCTTGAGGAACAGGGGGCACAACACTGAAGCTTTCTTT
V gene: TRBV2; D gene: -; clone size: few; J gene: TRBJ2-3; CDR3 protein: CASMRGTDTQYF; CDR3 DNA: TGTGCCAGCATGAGGGGCACAGATACGCAGTATTTT
V gene: TRBV30; D gene: -; clone size: -; J gene: TRBJ2-2; CDR3 protein: CAWSVYLPRNTGELFF; CDR3 DNA: TGTGCCTGGAGTGTATACCTCCCGAGGAACACCGGGGAGCTGTTTTTT
V gene: TRBV2; D gene: TRBD1; clone size: -; J gene: TRBJ1-4; CDR3 protein: CASSVDRVGEKLFF; CDR3 DNA: TGTGCCAGCAGTGTAGACAGGGTGGGTGAAAAACTGTTTTTT
V gene: TRBV19; D gene: -; clone size: once; J gene: TRBJ2-1; CDR3 protein: CASSGRDFGEQFF; CDR3 DNA: TGTGCCAGTAGTGGACGGGACTTCGGTGAGCAGTTCTTC
V gene: TRBV27; D gene: -; clone size: -; J gene: TRBJ1-1; CDR3 protein: CASSLGHLKGNTEAFF; CDR3 DNA: TGTGCCAGCAGTTTGGGACATCTAAAAGGGAACACTGAAGCTTTCTTT
V gene: TRBV27; D gene: TRBD1; clone size: once; J gene: TRBJ1-2; CDR3 protein: CASSPLTGGDYGYTF; CDR3 DNA: TGTGCCAGCAGTCCCTTGACAGGGGGCGACTATGGCTACACCTTC
V gene: TRBV11-3; D gene: -; clone size: -; J gene: TRBJ2-3; CDR3 protein: CASSLTTQDTQYF; CDR3 DNA: TGTGCCAGCAGCTTGACGACTCAAGATACGCAGTATTTT
V gene: TRBV3-1/TRBV3-2; D gene: TRBD2; clone size: few; J gene: TRBJ2-5; CDR3 protein: CASSQNSGKETQYF; CDR3 DNA: TGTGCCAGCAGCCAGAATAGCGGGAAGGAGACCCAGTACTTC
V gene: TRBV2; D gene: -; clone size: -; J gene: TRBJ2-5; CDR3 protein: CASSPLTQETQYF; CDR3 DNA: TGTGCCAGCAGCCCTCTAACGCAAGAGACCCAGTACTTC
V gene: TRBV10-1; D gene: TRBD1; clone size: -; J gene: TRBJ2-3; CDR3 protein: CASSEEEQGSSTDTQYF; CDR3 DNA: TGCGCCAGCAGCGAGGAAGAACAGGGGTCGAGCACAGATACGCAGTATTTT
V gene: TRBV9; D gene: -; clone size: -; J gene: TRBJ2-1; CDR3 protein: CASSVEWHVRYNEQFF; CDR3 DNA: TGTGCCAGCAGCGTAGAGTGGCACGTACGCTACAATGAGCAGTTCTTC
V gene: TRBV30; D gene: -; clone size: -; J gene: TRBJ2-1; CDR3 protein: CAWRRAGQGNEQFF; CDR3 DNA: TGTGCCTGGAGACGGGCTGGTCAGGGCAATGAGCAGTTCTTC
V gene: TRBV6-6; D gene: TRBD1; clone size: -; J gene: TRBJ1-2; CDR3 protein: CASSSTGDHGYTF; CDR3 DNA: TGTGCCAGCAGTTCGACAGGGGATCATGGCTACACCTTC
V gene: TRBV11-2; D gene: TRBD1; clone size: few; J gene: TRBJ1-2; CDR3 protein: CASSSVRDRGPSTF; CDR3 DNA: TGTGCCAGCAGCTCCGTCCGGGACAGGGGGCCCTCCACCTTC
V gene: TRBV7-9; D gene: -; clone size: -; J gene: TRBJ2-1; CDR3 protein: CASSPGRIGYNEQFF; CDR3 DNA: TGTGCCAGCAGCCCGGGGAGGATCGGCTACAATGAGCAGTTCTTC
V gene: TRBV11-2; D gene: TRBD2; clone size: once; J gene: TRBJ2-3; CDR3 protein: CASSYRGGPTDTQYF; CDR3 DNA: TGTGCCAGCAGCTACCGGGGGGGCCCCACAGATACGCAGTATTTT
V gene: TRBV5-1; D gene: TRBD1; clone size: -; J gene: TRBJ1-1; CDR3 protein: CASSLERGQAFF; CDR3 DNA: TGCGCCAGCAGCTTGGAGAGGGGGCAAGCTTTCTTT
V gene: TRBV28; D gene: -; clone size: -; J gene: TRBJ1-2; CDR3 protein: CASSPEGLYGYTF; CDR3 DNA: TGTGCCAGCAGTCCGGAGGGTTTATATGGCTACACCTTC
V gene: TRBV5-6; D gene: -; clone size: -; J gene: TRBJ1-1; CDR3 protein: CASSLVRHSEAFF; CDR3 DNA: TGTGCCAGCAGCTTGGTCAGGCACAGTGAAGCTTTCTTT
V gene: TRBV27; D gene: TRBD1; clone size: -; J gene: TRBJ2-1; CDR3 protein: CASSPLRGTAFRGDTYNEQFF; CDR3 DNA: TGTGCCAGCAGTCCCCTGAGAGGGACAGCGTTTCGTGGGGATACATACAATGAGCAGTTCTTC
V gene: TRBV6-5; D gene: TRBD1; clone size: once; J gene: TRBJ1-4; CDR3 protein: CASSFASGTGSEKLFF; CDR3 DNA: TGTGCCAGCAGTTTCGCATCCGGGACAGGGAGCGAAAAACTGTTTTTT
V gene: TRBV5-1; D gene: TRBD1; clone size: -; J gene: TRBJ1-5; CDR3 protein: CASSPTGSINQPQHF; CDR3 DNA: TGCGCCAGCAGCCCGACAGGGTCTATCAATCAGCCCCAGCATTTT